The next 14 T cell receptor beta chains were all read from a single sample in a study of blood T cell repertoires in COVID-19. Clones were read by immunoSEQ multiplex PCR, and TCRdb kept only the in-frame ones, dropping some. The sample shows around 150,000 clones, over 60% of them seen only once. Material: peripheral blood. These receptors all come from a woman between 45 and 65 years old with active or convalescent COVID-19.

This chain's CDR3 is CAWSAWTVQGYGYTF. CDR3 sequence (DNA): TGTGCCTGGAGTGCGTGGACAGTCCAGGGTTATGGCTACACCTTC. The chain combines TRBV30 with TRBJ1-2, with a possible D match to TRBD1 (6 bases). The ends were cut back, 1 base at V and 5 bases at J, with 17 bases in the middle. Germline loops: CDR1 GTSNPN, CDR2 SVGIG (reference sequence). The CDR3 length is 15 residues.

V is TRBV28 and J is TRBJ1-4, with 7 bases lining up with TRBD1. Looked up from germline, CDR1 is MDHEN and CDR2 is SYDVKM. V lost 5 bases, J lost 8 bases, and 5 bases stayed unmatched. CDR3 length equals 13 residues. The CDR3 bases are TGTGCCAGCAGTCAAGGGACAGAGGAAAAACTGTTTTTT. Translation: CASSQGTEEKLFF.

The rearrangement joins TRBV18 to TRBJ1-2; a weak D match, TRBD1 (6 bases). V lost 6 bases and J 0 bases, leaving 14 bases between the germline ends. CDR3 length: 15 residues. In germline, CDR1 is KGHSH, CDR2 LQKENI. CDR3 DNA: TGTGCCAGCTCCCCCGGACAGAACGCTAACTATGGCTACACCTTC. This sequence encodes CASSPGQNANYGYTF.

The V gene is TRBV24-1, the J gene TRBJ1-1; 8 bases map to TRBD1. Germline V gene sequence: CDR1 KGHDR, CDR2 SFDVKD. The CDR3 has 22 residues. The V segment lost 9 bases and the J segment 5 bases; nucleotides outside the gene matches: 34. Here the CDR3 DNA reads TGTGCCACCGGAAACGATGAGGACAGGGAGGGAGGGACCACAGGACGGCGGACTGAAGCTTTCTTT. As protein: CATGNDEDREGGTTGRRTEAFF.

This clone was seen only a few times. The chain combines TRBV7-2 with TRBJ1-6, with D possibly matching TRBD1 (6 bases). The germline V and J ends were trimmed by 5 bases and 1 base, with 12 bases remaining between them. In germline, CDR1 is SGHTA, CDR2 FQGNSA. The CDR3 is made up of 16 amino acids. CDR3 coding DNA: TGTGCCAGCAGCAACCAACAGGGTTCCTATAATTCACCCCTCCACTTT. This codes for CASSNQQGSYNSPLHF.

This clone appeared a single time. The chain has TRBV19 and TRBJ1-2; TRBD1 might be the D (5 bases). The CDR3 runs 15 residues. Germline CDR1 reads LNHDA; CDR2 reads SQIVND (reference sequence). V was pared by 0 bases and J by 6 bases, with 14 bases between. CDR3 sequence reads: CASSIDPARADGYTF. In nucleotides, the CDR3 is TGTGCCAGTAGTATAGATCCCGCCAGGGCAGATGGCTACACCTTC.

This sequence joins TRBV25-1 and TRBJ1-2; no firm D call. This CDR3 region has 13 residues. CDR1 MGHDK and CDR2 SYGVNS come from the germline V gene. The ends were cut back, 5 bases at V and 8 bases at J, with 15 bases in the middle. Here the CDR3 DNA reads TGTGCCAGCAGTCTCCAGTGGCAGAACGGCTACACCTTC. Protein sequence: CASSLQWQNGYTF.

The rearrangement links TRBV13 to TRBJ2-3; the match to TRBD2 covers 9 bases. In germline, CDR1 is PRHDT, CDR2 FYEKMQ (reference sequence). This CDR3 has 16 amino acids. V lost 6 bases to trimming and J lost 6 bases; unmatched junction nucleotides: 13. CDR3 in amino acids: CASSHPRGGGSDTQYF. Here the CDR3 DNA reads TGTGCCAGCAGTCATCCCCGCGGGGGGGGTTCTGATACGCAGTATTTT.

There are a few counts of this clone. The CDR3 region is CASSQGGILGYTF. For the CDR3, the DNA is TGTGCCAGCAGCCAGGGGGGGATTCTCGGCTACACCTTC. The genes are TRBV4-2 and TRBJ1-2, with D possibly matching TRBD1 (5 bases). CDR1 and CDR2 (germline): LGHNA, YNFKEQ. The CDR3 is 13 amino acids. V was clipped by 3 bases and J by 8 bases, with 13 bases between them.

The V and J genes are TRBV7-9 and TRBJ1-2; a possible D gene is TRBD1 (5 bases). This CDR3 is 13 amino acids long. The germline V gene encodes CDR1 SEHNR and CDR2 FQNEAQ (reference sequence). Trimming cost V 5 bases and J 3 bases, with 10 bases left between them. CDR3 nucleotides: TGTGCCAGCAGCATCGACAGCGACTATGGCTACACCTTC. Amino acid sequence: CASSIDSDYGYTF.

The rearrangement links TRBV7-2 to TRBJ1-2; TRBD1 is a possible D gene (6 bases). Germline V lookup: CDR1 SGHTA, CDR2 FQGNSA. V lost 1 base to trimming and J lost 3 bases, with 12 bases between them. The CDR3 runs 15 residues. This CDR3 reads CASSLEAGADYGYTF. In DNA, the CDR3 is TGTGCCAGCAGCTTAGAGGCAGGGGCTGACTATGGCTACACCTTC.

This chain joins TRBV27 and TRBJ2-2; a weak D match, TRBD1 (7 bases). V was pared by 5 bases and J by 4 bases, with 17 bases between. The CDR3 is 16 residues long. From germline, CDR1 is MNHEY and CDR2 SMNVEV (reference sequence). The CDR3 here is CASSKPEGAITGELFF. In DNA form, the CDR3 reads TGTGCCAGCAGTAAGCCGGAGGGGGCTATCACCGGGGAGCTGTTTTTT.

The chain carries TRBV24-1 and TRBJ2-7; 13 bases match TRBD2. Germline CDR1 KGHDR, CDR2 SFDVKD. CDR3 length equals 15 residues. V lost 4 bases to trimming and J lost 3 bases; unmatched junction nucleotides: 2. CDR3 in amino acids: CATSEGTSGNYEQYF. In DNA form, the CDR3 reads TGTGCCACCAGTGAGGGGACTAGCGGGAACTACGAGCAGTACTTC.

This clone has a handful of counts. The chain joins TRBV7-6 to TRBJ2-2; 7 positions agree with TRBD2. The CDR3 extends over 17 amino acids. CDR1 is SGHVS and CDR2 is FNYEAQ in the germline V gene. V shed 2 bases and J 0 bases; nucleotides not matched to a gene: 6. CDR3 region: CASSLRPAGTNTGELFF. CDR3 DNA sequence: TGTGCCAGCAGCTTACGACCAGCGGGGACGAACACCGGGGAGCTGTTTTTT.